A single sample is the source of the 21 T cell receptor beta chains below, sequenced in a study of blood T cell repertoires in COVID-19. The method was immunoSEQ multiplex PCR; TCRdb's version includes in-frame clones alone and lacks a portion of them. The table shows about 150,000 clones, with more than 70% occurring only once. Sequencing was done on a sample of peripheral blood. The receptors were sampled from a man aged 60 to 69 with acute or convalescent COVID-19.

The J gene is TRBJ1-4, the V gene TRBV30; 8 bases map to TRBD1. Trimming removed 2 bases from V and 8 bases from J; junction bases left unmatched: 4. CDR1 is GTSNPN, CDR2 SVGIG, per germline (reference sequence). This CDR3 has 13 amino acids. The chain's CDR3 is CAWSYTGGEKLFF. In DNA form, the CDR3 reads TGTGCCTGGAGTTATACAGGGGGGGAAAAACTGTTTTTT.

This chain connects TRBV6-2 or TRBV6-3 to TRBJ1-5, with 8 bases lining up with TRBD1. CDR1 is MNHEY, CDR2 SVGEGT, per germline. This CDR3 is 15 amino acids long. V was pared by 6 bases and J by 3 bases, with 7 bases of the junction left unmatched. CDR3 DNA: TGTGCCAGCAGCCTGGGACAGGTGCCCAATCAGCCCCAGCATTTT. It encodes CASSLGQVPNQPQHF.

The CDR3 nucleotides read TGTGCCAGCAGTGAGGTACTAGCGGGACCGAGCACAGATACGCAGTATTTT. This encodes CASSEVLAGPSTDTQYF. V is TRBV2 and J is TRBJ2-3, with 10 bases fitting TRBD2. The V gene's germline CDR1 is SNHLY and CDR2 FYNNEI. V lost 3 bases to trimming and J lost 0 bases; unmatched junction nucleotides: 6. The CDR3 has 17 residues.

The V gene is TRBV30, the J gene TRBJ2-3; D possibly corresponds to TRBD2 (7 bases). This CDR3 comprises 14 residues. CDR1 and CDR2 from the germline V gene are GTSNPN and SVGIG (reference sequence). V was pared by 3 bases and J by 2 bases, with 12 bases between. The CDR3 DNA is TGTGCCTGGAGGCGGGGGCTAACCACAGATACGCAGTATTTT. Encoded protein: CAWRRGLTTDTQYF.

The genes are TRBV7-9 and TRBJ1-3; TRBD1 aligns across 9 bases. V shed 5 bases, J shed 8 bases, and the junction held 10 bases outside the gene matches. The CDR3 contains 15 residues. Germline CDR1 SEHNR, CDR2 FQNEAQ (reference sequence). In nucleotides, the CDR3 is TGTGCCAGCAGCGAAGGGACAGGGCCCACAGACACCATATATTTT. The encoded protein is CASSEGTGPTDTIYF. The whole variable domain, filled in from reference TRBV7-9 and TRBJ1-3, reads DTGVSQNPRHKITKRGQNVTFRCDPISEHNRLYWYRQTLGQGPEFLTYFQNEAQLEKSRLLSDRFSAERPKGSFSTLEIQRTEQGDSAMYLCASSEGTGPTDTIYFGEGSWLTVV.

The CDR3 DNA follows: TGTGCTAGTGGTTTGGGTAGCTCTGGAAACACCATATATTTT. This sequence encodes CASGLGSSGNTIYF. V and J are TRBV12-5 and TRBJ1-3; D gene ambiguous. CDR3 length: 14 residues. Germline V gene data show CDR1 as LGHNT and CDR2 as FRNRAP. Trimming took off 1 base at V and 0 bases at J, with 4 bases between the two ends.

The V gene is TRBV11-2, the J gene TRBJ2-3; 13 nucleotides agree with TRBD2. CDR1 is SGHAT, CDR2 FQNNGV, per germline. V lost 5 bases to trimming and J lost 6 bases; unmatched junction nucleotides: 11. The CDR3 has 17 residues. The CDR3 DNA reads TGTGCCAGCAGCCTCACTACTAGCGGGGGGGCGTGGGATACGCAGTATTTT. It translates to CASSLTTSGGAWDTQYF.

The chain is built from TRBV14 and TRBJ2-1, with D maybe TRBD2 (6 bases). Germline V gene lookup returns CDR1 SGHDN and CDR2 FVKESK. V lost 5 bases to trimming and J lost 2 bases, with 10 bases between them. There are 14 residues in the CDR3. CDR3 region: CASSGRRTYNEQFF. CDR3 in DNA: TGTGCCAGCAGCGGGAGGCGAACCTACAATGAGCAGTTCTTC.

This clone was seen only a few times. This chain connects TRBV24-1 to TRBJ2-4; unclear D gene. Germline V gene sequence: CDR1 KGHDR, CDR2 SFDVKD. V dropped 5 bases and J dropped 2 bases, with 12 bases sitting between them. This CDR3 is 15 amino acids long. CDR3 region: CATSVGSGPKNIQYF. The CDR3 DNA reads TGTGCCACCAGTGTGGGTTCGGGTCCCAAAAACATTCAGTACTTC.

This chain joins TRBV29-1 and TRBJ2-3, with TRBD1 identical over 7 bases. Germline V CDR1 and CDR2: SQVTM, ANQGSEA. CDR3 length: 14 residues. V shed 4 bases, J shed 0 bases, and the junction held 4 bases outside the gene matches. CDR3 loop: CSVVNRGSTDTQYF. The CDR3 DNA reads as TGCAGCGTTGTTAACAGGGGCAGCACAGATACGCAGTATTTT.

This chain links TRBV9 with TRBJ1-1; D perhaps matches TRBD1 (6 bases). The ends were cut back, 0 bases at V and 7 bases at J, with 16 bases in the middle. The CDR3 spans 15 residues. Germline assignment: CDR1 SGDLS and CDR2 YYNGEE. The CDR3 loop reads CASSVATGGPGEAFF. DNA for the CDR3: TGTGCCAGCAGCGTAGCTACGGGGGGGCCGGGTGAAGCTTTCTTT. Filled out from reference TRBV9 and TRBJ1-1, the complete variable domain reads DSGVTQTPKHLITATGQRVTLRCSPRSGDLSVYWYQQSLDQGLQFLIQYYNGEERAKGNILERFSAQQFPDLHSELNLSSLELGDSALYFCASSVATGGPGEAFFGQGTRLTVV.

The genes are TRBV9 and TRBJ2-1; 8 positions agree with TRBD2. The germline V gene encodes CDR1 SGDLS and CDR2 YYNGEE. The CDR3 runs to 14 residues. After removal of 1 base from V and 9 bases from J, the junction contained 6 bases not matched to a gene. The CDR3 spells CASSVNGGAVEQFF. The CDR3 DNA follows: TGTGCCAGCAGCGTAAACGGGGGGGCCGTTGAGCAGTTCTTC.

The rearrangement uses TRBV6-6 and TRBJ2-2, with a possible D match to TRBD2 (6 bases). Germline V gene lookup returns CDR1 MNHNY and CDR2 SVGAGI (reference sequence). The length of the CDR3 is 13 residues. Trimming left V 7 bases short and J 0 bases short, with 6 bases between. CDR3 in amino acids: CASTGANTGELFF. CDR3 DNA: TGTGCCAGCACGGGGGCGAACACCGGGGAGCTGTTTTTT.

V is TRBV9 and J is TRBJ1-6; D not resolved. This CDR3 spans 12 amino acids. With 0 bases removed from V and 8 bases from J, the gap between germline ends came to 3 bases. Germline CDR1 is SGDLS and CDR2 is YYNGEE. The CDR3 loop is CASSVADSPLHF. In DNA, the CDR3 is TGTGCCAGCAGCGTAGCGGATTCACCCCTCCACTTT.

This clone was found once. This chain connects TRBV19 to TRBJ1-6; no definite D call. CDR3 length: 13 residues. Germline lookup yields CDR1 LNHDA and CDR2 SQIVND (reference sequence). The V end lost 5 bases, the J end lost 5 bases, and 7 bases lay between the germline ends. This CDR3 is CASSRENNSPLHF. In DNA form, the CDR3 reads TGTGCCAGTAGTCGGGAAAATAATTCACCCCTCCACTTT.

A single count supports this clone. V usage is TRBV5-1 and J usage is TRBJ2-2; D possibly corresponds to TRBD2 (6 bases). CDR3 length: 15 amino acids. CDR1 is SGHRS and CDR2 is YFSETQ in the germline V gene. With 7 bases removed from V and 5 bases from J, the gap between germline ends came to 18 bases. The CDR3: CASATTGDSTGELFF. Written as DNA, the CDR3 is TGCGCCAGCGCCACCACGGGGGATTCTACCGGGGAGCTGTTTTTT.

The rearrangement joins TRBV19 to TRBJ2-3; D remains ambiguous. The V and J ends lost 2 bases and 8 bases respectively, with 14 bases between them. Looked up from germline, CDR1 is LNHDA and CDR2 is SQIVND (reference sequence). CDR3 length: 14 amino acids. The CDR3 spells CASSINTGGSTQYF. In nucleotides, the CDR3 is TGTGCCAGTAGTATAAATACCGGCGGAAGTACGCAGTATTTT. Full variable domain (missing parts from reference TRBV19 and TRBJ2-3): DGGITQSPKYLFRKEGQNVTLSCEQNLNHDAMYWYRQDPGQGLRLIYYSQIVNDFQKGDIAEGYSVSREKKESFPLTVTSAQKNPTAFYLCASSINTGGSTQYFGPGTRLTVL.

This CDR3 is CASSVTDSNTGELFF. CDR3 sequence (DNA): TGTGCCAGCAGTGTGACGGACTCGAACACCGGGGAGCTGTTTTTT. The chain employs TRBV2 and TRBJ2-2, with D perhaps matching TRBD2 (5 bases). Germline CDR1 SNHLY, CDR2 FYNNEI. Trimming took 4 bases from V and 0 from J, leaving 9 bases between them. The CDR3 length is 15 residues.

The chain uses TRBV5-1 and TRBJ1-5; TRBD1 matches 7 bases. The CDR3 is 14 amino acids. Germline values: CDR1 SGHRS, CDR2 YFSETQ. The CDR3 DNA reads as TGCACACAGGGGTCTGAAACTAGCAATCAGCCCCAGCATTTT. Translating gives CTQGSETSNQPQHF.

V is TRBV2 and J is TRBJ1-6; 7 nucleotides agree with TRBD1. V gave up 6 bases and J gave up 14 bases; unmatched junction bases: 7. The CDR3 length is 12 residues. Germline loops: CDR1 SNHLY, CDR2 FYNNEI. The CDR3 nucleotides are TGTGCCAGCAGATCACAGGGGACGGCCCTCCACTTT. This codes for CASRSQGTALHF.

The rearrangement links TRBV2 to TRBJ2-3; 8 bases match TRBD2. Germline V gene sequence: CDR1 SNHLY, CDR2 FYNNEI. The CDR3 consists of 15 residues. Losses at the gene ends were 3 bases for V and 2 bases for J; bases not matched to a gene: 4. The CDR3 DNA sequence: TGTGCCAGCAGTGAGAATAGCGGGGACACAGATACGCAGTATTTT. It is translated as CASSENSGDTDTQYF.